The clone carrying this TCR beta chain was detected a few times. The antigen remains undetermined. Germline lookup yields CDR1 SGHAT and CDR2 FQNNGV. Trimming shortened V by 5 bases and J by 4 bases, and 6 bases separated the two germline ends. The CDR3 spans 11 residues. Investigators isolated RNA and reverse transcribed it into cDNA to act as the sequencing template. Here immunoSEQ multiplex PCR was the method, and the copy in TCRdb shows in-frame clones only, minus some. In the table there are about 140,000 clones, 55% of which are singletons. The data originate from a study of CD8+ T cells in alopecia areata. The study's findings and limits: There were also resident alphabeta T cells of normal skin sequenced in scalp samples. Shared TCR sequences were less clear between patients than in mice, possibly partly from HLA diversity.

This sequence joins TRBV11-2 and TRBJ2-7, with a tentative D call TRBD1 (6 bases). The origin of this receptor is a human donor in good health. What was sequenced was CD4+ T cells sorted from blood. The chain's CDR3 is CASSDRYEQYF. CDR3 coding DNA: TGTGCCAGCAGCGACAGGTACGAGCAGTACTTC. The whole variable domain, remainder taken from reference TRBV11-2 and TRBJ2-7, is EAGVAQSPRYKIIEKRQSVAFWCNPISGHATLYWYQQILGQGPKLLIQFQNNGVVDDSQLPKDRFSAERLKGVDSTLKIQPAKLEDSAVYLCASSDRYEQYFGPGTRLTVT.